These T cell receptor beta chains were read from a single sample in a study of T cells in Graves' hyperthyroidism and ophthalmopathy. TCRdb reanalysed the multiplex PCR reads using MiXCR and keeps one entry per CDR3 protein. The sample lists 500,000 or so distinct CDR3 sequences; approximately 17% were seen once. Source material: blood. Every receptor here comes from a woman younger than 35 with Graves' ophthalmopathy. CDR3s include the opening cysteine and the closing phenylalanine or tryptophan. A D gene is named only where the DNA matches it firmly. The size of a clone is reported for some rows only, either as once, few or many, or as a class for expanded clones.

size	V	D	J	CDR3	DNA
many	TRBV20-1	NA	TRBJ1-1	CSATNPEGAFF	TGCAGTGCTACAAATCCGGAGGGAGCTTTCTTT
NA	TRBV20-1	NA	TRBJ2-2	CSAREVPAGELFF	TGCAGTGCTAGAGAAGTCCCTGCCGGGGAGCTGTTTTTT
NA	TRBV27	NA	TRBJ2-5	CASSFFPKETQYF	TGTGCCAGCAGTTTCTTCCCGAAAGAGACCCAGTACTTC
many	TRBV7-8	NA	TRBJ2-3	CASSQQGDLPTDTQYF	TGTGCCAGCAGCCAACAGGGAGACTTACCCACAGATACGCAGTATTTT
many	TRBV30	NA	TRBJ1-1	CAWSAGSRTEAFF	TGTGCCTGGAGTGCGGGAAGCCGGACTGAAGCTTTCTTT
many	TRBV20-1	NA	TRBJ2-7	CSGAGTAIAYEQYF	TGCAGTGGGGCTGGGACCGCGATCGCCTACGAGCAGTACTTC
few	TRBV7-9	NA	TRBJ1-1	CASSPSVSIWTSNTEAFF	TGTGCCAGCAGCCCGTCCGTTAGTATTTGGACATCCAACACTGAAGCTTTCTTT
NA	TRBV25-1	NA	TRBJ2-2	CASSKAPGELFF	TGTGCCAGCAGTAAAGCCCCCGGGGAGCTGTTTTTT
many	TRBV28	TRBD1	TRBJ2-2	CASTPGGSYTGELFF	TGTGCCAGCACTCCAGGGGGCTCGTACACCGGGGAGCTGTTTTTT
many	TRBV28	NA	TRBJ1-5	CASSRDGLANQPQHF	TGTGCCAGCAGTCGGGACGGTCTGGCGAATCAGCCCCAGCATTTT
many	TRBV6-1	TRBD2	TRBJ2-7	CASRSSGRAYEQYF	TGTGCCAGCAGGTCTAGCGGGAGGGCCTACGAGCAGTACTTC
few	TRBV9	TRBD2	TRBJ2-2	CASSPKLGGLAGDTGELFF	TGTGCCAGCAGCCCTAAACTGGGGGGACTAGCGGGAGATACCGGGGAGCTGTTTTTT
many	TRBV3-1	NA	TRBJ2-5	CASSPNPVGQETQYF	TGTGCCAGCAGCCCTAACCCCGTAGGCCAAGAGACCCAGTACTTC
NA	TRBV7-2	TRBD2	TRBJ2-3	CASSSYPGTSASTDTQYF	TGTGCCAGCAGCTCATACCCAGGGACTAGCGCCAGCACAGATACGCAGTATTTT
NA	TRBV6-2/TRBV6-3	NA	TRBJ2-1	CASSYVRGMSAFF	TGTGCCAGCAGTTACGTTCGCGGGATGAGCGCGTTCTTC
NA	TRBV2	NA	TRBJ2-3	CASSEAGGPADTQYF	TGTGCCAGCAGTGAAGCGGGGGGGCCAGCAGATACGCAGTATTTT
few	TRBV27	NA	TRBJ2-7	CASSLGLAAEQYF	TGTGCCAGCAGTTTAGGGCTAGCCGCCGAGCAGTACTTC
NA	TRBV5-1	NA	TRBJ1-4	CASSSEGRNEKLFF	TGCGCCAGCAGCTCGGAGGGGAGAAATGAAAAACTGTTTTTT
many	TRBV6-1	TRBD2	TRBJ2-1	CASSPGLAGPSYNEQFF	TGTGCCAGCAGCCCAGGACTAGCGGGGCCCTCCTACAATGAGCAGTTCTTC
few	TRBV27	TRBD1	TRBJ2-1	CASRQGAREQFF	TGTGCCAGCAGACAGGGGGCGCGTGAGCAGTTCTTC
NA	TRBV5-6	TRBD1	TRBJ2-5	CASSKGTGGRETQYF	TGTGCCAGCAGCAAAGGGACAGGGGGTAGAGAGACCCAGTACTTC
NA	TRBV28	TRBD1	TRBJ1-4	CASSYRGLGEKLFF	TGTGCCAGCAGTTACAGGGGGCTGGGTGAAAAACTGTTTTTT
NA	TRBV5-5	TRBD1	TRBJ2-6	CASSFGQGLFGANVLTF	TGTGCCAGCAGCTTTGGACAGGGCCTCTTCGGGGCCAACGTCCTGACTTTC
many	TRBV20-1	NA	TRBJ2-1	CSASRAPLNEQFF	TGCAGTGCTAGCAGGGCCCCTCTCAATGAGCAGTTCTTC
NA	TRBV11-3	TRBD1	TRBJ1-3	CASSPGQGDSGNTIYF	TGTGCCAGCAGCCCTGGACAGGGAGACTCTGGAAACACCATATATTTT
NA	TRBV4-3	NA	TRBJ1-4	CASSHPGRNEKLFF	TGCGCCAGCAGCCATCCCGGACGTAATGAAAAACTGTTTTTT
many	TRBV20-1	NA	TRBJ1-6	CSARIDSRNSPLHF	TGCAGTGCTAGAATAGACAGCCGAAATTCACCCCTCCACTTT
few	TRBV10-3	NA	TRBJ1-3	CAISQTGSSGNTIYF	TGTGCCATCAGCCAGACAGGTAGCTCTGGAAACACCATATATTTT
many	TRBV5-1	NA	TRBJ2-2	CASSVRFGGAASGELFF	TGCGCCAGCAGCGTTCGGTTTGGGGGGGCCGCATCAGGGGAGCTGTTTTTT
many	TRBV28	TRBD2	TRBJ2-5	CASSSPTSGNQETQYF	TGTGCCAGCAGTTCCCCGACTAGCGGAAACCAAGAGACCCAGTACTTC
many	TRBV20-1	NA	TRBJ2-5	CSARDGEVGQETQYF	TGCAGTGCTAGAGACGGCGAGGTGGGCCAAGAGACCCAGTACTTC
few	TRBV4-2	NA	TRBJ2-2	CASSRVGVDTGELFF	TGTGCCAGCAGCCGCGTGGGGGTTGACACCGGGGAGCTGTTTTTT
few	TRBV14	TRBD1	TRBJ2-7	CASSRVPGQGIHEQYF	TGTGCCAGCAGCCGCGTCCCGGGACAGGGGATCCACGAGCAGTACTTC
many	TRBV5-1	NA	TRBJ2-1	CASSLVAEYNEQFF	TGCGCCAGCAGCTTGGTAGCGGAGTACAATGAGCAGTTCTTC
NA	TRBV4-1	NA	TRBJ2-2	CASSQGTMNTGELFF	TGCGCCAGCAGCCAAGGGACAATGAACACCGGGGAGCTGTTTTTT
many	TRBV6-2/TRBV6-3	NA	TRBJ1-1	CASSYGGKMNTEAFF	TGTGCCAGCAGTTACGGGGGCAAGATGAACACTGAAGCTTTCTTT
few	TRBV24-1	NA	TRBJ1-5	CATSENNGQPQHF	TGTGCCACCAGTGAGAATAATGGACAGCCCCAGCATTTT
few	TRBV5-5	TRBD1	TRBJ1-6	CASSRQGGSYNSPLHF	TGTGCCAGCAGTCGACAGGGAGGGTCCTATAATTCACCCCTCCACTTT
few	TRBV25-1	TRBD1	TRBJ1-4	CASSDWGQFANEKLFF	TGTGCCAGCAGTGATTGGGGACAGTTCGCTAATGAAAAACTGTTTTTT
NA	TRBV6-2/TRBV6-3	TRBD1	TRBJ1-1	CASSTEGAGTEAFF	TGTGCCAGCAGTACGGAGGGGGCGGGCACTGAAGCTTTCTTT
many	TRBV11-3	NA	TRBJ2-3	CASSWTAKSTDTQYF	TGTGCCAGCAGCTGGACAGCCAAGAGCACAGATACGCAGTATTTT
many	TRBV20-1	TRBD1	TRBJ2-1	CSASGNTGGVRVEQFF	TGCAGTGCTAGTGGCAACACAGGGGGTGTTAGAGTTGAGCAGTTCTTC
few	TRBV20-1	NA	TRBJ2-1	CSARDHQRVYNEQFF	TGCAGTGCTAGAGATCACCAGCGGGTCTACAATGAGCAGTTCTTC
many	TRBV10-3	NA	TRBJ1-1	CAISESENTEAFF	TGTGCCATCAGTGAGTCAGAAAACACTGAAGCTTTCTTT
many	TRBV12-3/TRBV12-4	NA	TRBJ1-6	CASRQEYSPLHF	TGTGCCAGCAGACAGGAGTATTCACCCCTCCACTTT
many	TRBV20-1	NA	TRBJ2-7	CSARVGGYEQYF	TGCAGTGCTAGAGTAGGCGGCTACGAGCAGTACTTC
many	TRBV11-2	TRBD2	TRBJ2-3	CASSLDLRTSGRWTQYF	TGTGCCAGCAGCTTAGATCTACGGACTAGCGGGAGGTGGACGCAGTATTTT
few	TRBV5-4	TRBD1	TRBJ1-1	CASSPQGTTEAFF	TGTGCCAGCAGCCCACAGGGGACCACTGAAGCTTTCTTT
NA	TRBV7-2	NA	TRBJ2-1	CASSLAGARYNEQFF	TGTGCCAGCAGCTTAGCGGGGGCCCGCTACAATGAGCAGTTCTTC
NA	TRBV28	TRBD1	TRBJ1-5	CAICTGQGRYQPQHF	TGTGCCATCTGTACGGGACAGGGACGTTATCAGCCCCAGCATTTT
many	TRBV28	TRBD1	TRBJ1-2	CASSRKTTGGDGYTF	TGTGCCAGCAGCCGAAAAACGACAGGGGGTGATGGCTACACCTTC
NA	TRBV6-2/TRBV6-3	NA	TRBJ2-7	CASSSSGTGPYEQYF	TGTGCCAGCAGTTCCTCCGGGACCGGGCCCTACGAGCAGTACTTC
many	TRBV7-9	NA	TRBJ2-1	CASSTRQGYYNEQFF	TGTGCCAGCTCCACCCGGCAGGGCTACTACAATGAGCAGTTCTTC
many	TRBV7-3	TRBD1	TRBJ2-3	CASSTRQGLATDTQYF	TGTGCCAGCAGCACCAGACAGGGATTGGCAACAGATACGCAGTATTTT
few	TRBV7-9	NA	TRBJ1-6	CASSLDGQGTSPLHF	TGTGCCAGCAGCTTAGACGGCCAGGGAACTTCACCCCTCCACTTT
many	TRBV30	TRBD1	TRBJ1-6	CAWKPRTGNSPLHF	TGTGCCTGGAAGCCCAGGACAGGGAATTCACCCCTCCACTTT
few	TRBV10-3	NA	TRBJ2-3	CAISLGPGTQYF	TGTGCCATCAGCCTGGGACCAGGTACGCAGTATTTT